This is a list of T cell receptor beta chains from one sample in a study of blood T cell repertoires in COVID-19. Method: immunoSEQ multiplex PCR; TCRdb's copy keeps in-frame clones and lacks some. The sample shows around 280,000 clones, about 88% of them seen only once. The specimen sequenced was peripheral blood. The receptors shown here come from a man between 65 and 85 years old with acute or convalescent COVID-19. Both conserved end residues are part of each CDR3. D genes are given only for firm matches. The size of a clone is reported for some rows only, either as once, few or many, or as a class for expanded clones.

J: TRBJ2-7
V: TRBV7-8
size: -
D: TRBD1
CDR3: CASSFPGQGGDEQYF
DNA: TGTGCCAGCAGCTTTCCGGGACAGGGGGGCGACGAGCAGTACTTC

J: TRBJ2-7
V: TRBV11-1
size: -
D: -
CDR3: CASSPRGGLFYEQYF
DNA: TGTGCCAGCAGCCCGAGGGGGGGGCTTTTCTACGAGCAGTACTTC

J: TRBJ2-3
V: TRBV4-2
size: -
D: TRBD1
CDR3: CASSHVDRGGTDTQYF
DNA: TGTGCCAGCAGCCACGTGGACAGGGGGGGCACAGATACGCAGTATTTT

J: TRBJ1-3
V: TRBV28
size: once
D: TRBD1
CDR3: CASSLWGTGGNTIYF
DNA: TGTGCCAGCAGTTTATGGGGGACAGGTGGAAACACCATATATTTT

J: TRBJ2-3
V: TRBV5-4
size: -
D: TRBD2
CDR3: CASSLGLAADTQYF
DNA: TGTGCCAGCAGCTTGGGACTAGCGGCAGATACGCAGTATTTT

J: TRBJ1-4
V: TRBV19
size: -
D: -
CDR3: CASQSQVNEKLFF
DNA: TGTGCCAGTCAAAGCCAGGTTAATGAAAAACTGTTTTTT

J: TRBJ1-5
V: TRBV24-1
size: -
D: -
CDR3: CATSDGTYQGPQHF
DNA: TGTGCCACCAGTGACGGGACATATCAGGGGCCCCAGCATTTT

J: TRBJ2-2
V: TRBV19
size: -
D: TRBD1
CDR3: CASSKAGGLTGELFF
DNA: TGTGCCAGTAGTAAGGCAGGGGGCTTGACCGGGGAGCTGTTTTTT

J: TRBJ2-5
V: TRBV7-2
size: -
D: -
CDR3: CASSPGREETQYF
DNA: TGTGCCAGCAGCCCTGGCAGGGAAGAGACCCAGTACTTC

J: TRBJ2-7
V: TRBV5-5
size: -
D: TRBD2
CDR3: CASSLLLAMSSEQYF
DNA: TGTGCCAGCAGCTTGTTACTAGCGATGTCCTCCGAGCAGTACTTC

J: TRBJ2-1
V: TRBV6-1
size: -
D: TRBD2
CDR3: CASSEYSGSSEQFF
DNA: TGTGCCAGCAGTGAATATAGCGGGAGCTCAGAGCAGTTCTTC

J: TRBJ1-3
V: TRBV6-6
size: -
D: -
CDR3: CASSYAVTIYF
DNA: TGTGCCAGCAGTTATGCGGTCACCATATATTTT

J: TRBJ2-7
V: TRBV5-6
size: -
D: -
CDR3: CASSLAGDEQYF
DNA: TGTGCCAGCAGCTTGGCAGGGGACGAGCAGTACTTC

J: TRBJ1-5
V: TRBV28
size: -
D: TRBD1
CDR3: CASREQGRQPQHF
DNA: TGTGCCAGTAGGGAACAGGGGCGTCAGCCCCAGCATTTT

J: TRBJ2-6
V: TRBV18
size: -
D: -
CDR3: CASSPNTGSSGANVLTF
DNA: TGTGCCAGCTCACCCAATACAGGGAGTTCTGGGGCCAACGTCCTGACTTTC

J: TRBJ2-4
V: TRBV19
size: -
D: -
CDR3: CASSPGLKNIQYF
DNA: TGTGCCAGTAGTCCGGGTCTTAAAAACATTCAGTACTTC

J: TRBJ2-1
V: TRBV24-1
size: -
D: TRBD2
CDR3: CATSAPGGNEQFF
DNA: TGTGCCACCAGTGCTCCGGGGGGCAATGAGCAGTTCTTC

J: TRBJ2-1
V: TRBV7-2
size: -
D: -
CDR3: CASSISGEYNEQFF
DNA: TGTGCCAGCAGCATCTCGGGGGAATACAATGAGCAGTTCTTC

J: TRBJ2-5
V: TRBV5-1
size: -
D: TRBD2
CDR3: CASSASPSGQETQYF
DNA: TGCGCCAGCAGCGCCTCTCCTAGCGGACAAGAGACCCAGTACTTC

J: TRBJ1-2
V: TRBV3-1/TRBV3-2
size: -
D: -
CDR3: CASTAEGVGGYTF
DNA: TGTGCCAGCACCGCCGAAGGGGTTGGCGGCTACACCTTC

J: TRBJ2-7
V: TRBV4-3
size: -
D: -
CDR3: CASSQDLAGPYEQYF
DNA: TGCGCCAGCAGCCAAGATCTCGCGGGGCCCTACGAGCAGTACTTC

J: TRBJ2-7
V: TRBV7-9
size: few
D: -
CDR3: CASSPMGDPYEQYF
DNA: TGTGCCAGCAGCCCTATGGGAGACCCCTACGAGCAGTACTTC

J: TRBJ1-2
V: TRBV28
size: -
D: -
CDR3: CASSYGTFHYYGYTF
DNA: TGTGCCAGCAGTTACGGGACATTCCATTACTATGGCTACACCTTC

J: TRBJ1-2
V: TRBV5-1
size: -
D: TRBD1
CDR3: CASSQGGSNYGYTF
DNA: TGCGCCAGCAGCCAGGGGGGATCTAACTATGGCTACACCTTC

J: TRBJ1-2
V: TRBV7-9
size: few
D: -
CDR3: CASSLGIGQGMGGYTF
DNA: TGTGCCAGCAGCTTAGGAATCGGGCAGGGCATGGGCGGCTACACCTTC

J: TRBJ2-1
V: TRBV3-1/TRBV3-2
size: -
D: TRBD1
CDR3: CASSRDSRSSYNEQFF
DNA: TGTGCCAGCAGCCGGGACAGTCGATCCTCCTACAATGAGCAGTTCTTC

J: TRBJ2-3
V: TRBV5-4
size: -
D: TRBD2
CDR3: CASSTSGVQTTDTQYF
DNA: TGTGCCAGCTCAACTAGCGGGGTCCAGACCACAGATACGCAGTATTTT

J: TRBJ2-2
V: TRBV2
size: once
D: TRBD2
CDR3: CASNLAGGPLGGELFF
DNA: TGTGCCAGCAATCTAGCGGGAGGGCCCCTCGGCGGGGAGCTGTTTTTT

J: TRBJ1-1
V: TRBV20-1
size: -
D: -
CDR3: CSASRPEALGAFF
DNA: TGCAGTGCTAGTCGCCCGGAGGCCCTGGGAGCTTTCTTT

J: TRBJ2-1
V: TRBV27
size: -
D: TRBD2
CDR3: CASSPGLASRNEQFF
DNA: TGTGCCAGCAGTCCGGGACTAGCGAGTCGCAATGAGCAGTTCTTC

J: TRBJ1-1
V: TRBV20-1
size: -
D: -
CDR3: CSASTDIMNTEAFF
DNA: TGCAGTGCTAGTACAGATATCATGAACACTGAAGCTTTCTTT

J: TRBJ1-1
V: TRBV20-1
size: -
D: -
CDR3: CSASPQGRLNTEAFF
DNA: TGCAGTGCTAGTCCCCAGGGCCGGTTGAACACTGAAGCTTTCTTT

J: TRBJ2-5
V: TRBV23-1
size: -
D: TRBD2
CDR3: CASSQCGLAGERTQYF
DNA: TGCGCCAGCAGTCAATGCGGACTAGCGGGAGAAAGGACCCAGTACTTC

J: TRBJ2-6
V: TRBV18
size: -
D: TRBD1
CDR3: CASSPKSGGGAGANVLTF
DNA: TGTGCCAGCTCACCAAAGTCAGGGGGCGGGGCTGGGGCCAACGTCCTGACTTTC

J: TRBJ2-5
V: TRBV18
size: -
D: -
CDR3: CASSPPGGRETQYF
DNA: TGTGCCAGCTCACCACCCGGGGGAAGAGAGACCCAGTACTTC

J: TRBJ2-3
V: TRBV19
size: -
D: TRBD1
CDR3: CASSPPGQGNTQYF
DNA: TGTGCCAGTAGTCCTCCGGGACAGGGGAATACGCAGTATTTT

J: TRBJ2-7
V: TRBV7-2
size: once
D: TRBD2
CDR3: CASSFRREGRNEQYF
DNA: TGTGCCAGCAGCTTTCGGCGGGAGGGCCGCAACGAGCAGTACTTC

J: TRBJ1-1
V: TRBV9
size: -
D: -
CDR3: CASSVVAGATEAFF
DNA: TGTGCCAGCAGCGTAGTTGCGGGGGCCACTGAAGCTTTCTTT

J: TRBJ1-5
V: TRBV28
size: -
D: -
CDR3: CASRYDFYSNQPQHF
DNA: TGTGCCAGCAGGTACGATTTCTATAGCAATCAGCCCCAGCATTTT

J: TRBJ2-4
V: TRBV28
size: -
D: -
CDR3: CASSLSRRNIQYF
DNA: TGTGCCAGCAGTTTATCCCGCCGGAACATTCAGTACTTC

J: TRBJ1-2
V: TRBV2
size: -
D: TRBD1
CDR3: CASSVTPGQGYYTF
DNA: TGTGCCAGCAGCGTAACCCCGGGACAGGGGTATTACACCTTC

J: TRBJ1-2
V: TRBV4-3
size: -
D: -
CDR3: CASSHRTGNWGYTF
DNA: TGCGCCAGCAGCCACCGAACAGGGAATTGGGGCTACACCTTC

J: TRBJ1-6
V: TRBV5-4
size: -
D: TRBD1
CDR3: CASSQTGSSPLHF
DNA: TGTGCCAGCAGCCAGACAGGGTCCTCACCCCTCCACTTT

J: TRBJ2-1
V: TRBV20-1
size: -
D: TRBD2
CDR3: CSASGTSGRSEQFF
DNA: TGCAGTGCTAGTGGAACTAGCGGTCGGAGTGAGCAGTTCTTC